This T cell receptor (beta chain) was sequenced during a study of OX40 agonist ivuxolimab in advanced cancers. Study background: Enrolled patients in dose escalation had cancers that were hepatocellular carcinoma, melanoma, renal cell or head and neck cancer. Anti-PD-1, anti-PD-L1 or anti-CTLA-4 therapy given earlier was allowed, and roughly 40% had some.

A single count supports this clone. The antigen remains undetermined. The data were produced by immunoSEQ multiplex PCR, yet TCRdb's version contains in-frame clones alone and is incomplete. The data show 45,000 to 50,000 clones, 79% seen once. Study-wide findings and caveats: Compared with others, partial responders at 0.1-3.0 mg/kg displayed clonal expansion among the lowest. By week 6 at 0.1 to 3.0 mg/kg, blood CD4+ and CD8+ T cells had expanded clonally.

This CDR3 spans 15 amino acids. Trimming shortened V by 0 bases and J by 0 bases, and 6 bases separated the two germline ends. Germline V gene lookup returns CDR1 LNHNV and CDR2 YYDKDF (reference sequence). Sequencing was performed on CD4+ or CD8+ T cells sorted from blood, taken in a trial of the OX40 agonist ivuxolimab. The TCR sequence derives from an adult with an advanced solid tumor such as melanoma, head and neck, liver or kidney cancer. The gene calls are TRBV15 and TRBJ2-4; D is possibly TRBD1 (5 bases). The CDR3 loop is CATSREGLAKNIQYF. CDR3 in DNA: TGTGCCACCAGCAGAGAGGGGCTAGCCAAAAACATTCAGTACTTC.